A selection of T cell receptor beta chains follows, all from one sample in a study of cytomegalovirus exposure and HLA in healthy donors. TCRdb's copy holds only in-frame clones and misses some; the assay was immunoSEQ multiplex PCR. This table has about 200,000 clones, around 73% appearing once. Sequencing was carried out using PBMCs. The receptors come from a male donor in good health and CMV-seronegative. Both conserved end residues are part of each CDR3. The D gene is left open where the match is weak. Clone size appears in some rows only: once, few, many, or a class for an expanded clone.

J gene	D gene	clone size	V gene	CDR3 protein	CDR3 DNA
TRBJ2-2	TRBD1	few	TRBV27	CASSLYAGGITGELFF	TGTGCCAGCAGTTTGTACGCAGGGGGCATCACCGGGGAGCTGTTTTTT
TRBJ2-3	TRBD1	NA	TRBV28	CASSSRGRGQYF	TGTGCCAGCAGTTCCAGGGGGCGGGGGCAGTATTTT
TRBJ2-6	TRBD2	NA	TRBV25-1	CASSEGAGTSWANVLTF	TGTGCCAGCAGTGAAGGAGCGGGGACCTCCTGGGCCAACGTCCTGACTTTC
TRBJ2-1	NA	NA	TRBV5-1	CASSLVGGSYNEQFF	TGCGCCAGCAGCTTGGTTGGAGGCTCCTACAATGAGCAGTTCTTC
TRBJ2-1	TRBD2	once	TRBV6-4	CASSDSHFRASGKYNEQFF	TGTGCCAGCAGTGACTCCCATTTTCGGGCTAGCGGCAAGTACAATGAGCAGTTCTTC
TRBJ2-5	NA	NA	TRBV7-9	CASSLAGGGETQYF	TGTGCCAGCAGCTTAGCGGGAGGGGGGGAGACCCAGTACTTC
TRBJ2-7	NA	NA	TRBV19	CASSTKTPRFYEQYF	TGTGCCAGTAGTACCAAGACACCGCGCTTTTACGAGCAGTACTTC
TRBJ1-2	NA	NA	TRBV4-1	CASSQNAQVYYGYTF	TGCGCCAGCAGCCAAAACGCCCAGGTATACTATGGCTACACCTTC
TRBJ2-1	NA	NA	TRBV14	CASSQFPGLSSYNEQFF	TGTGCCAGCAGCCAATTCCCGGGACTGAGCTCCTACAATGAGCAGTTCTTC
TRBJ1-1	NA	NA	TRBV18	CASSPSGGTEAFF	TGTGCCAGCTCACCCTCGGGGGGGACTGAAGCTTTCTTT
TRBJ2-5	NA	NA	TRBV5-6	CASSGLETQYF	TGTGCCAGCAGCGGACTAGAGACCCAGTACTTC
TRBJ2-1	TRBD2	NA	TRBV7-9	CSSSPLAGGNNEQFF	TGTTCCAGCAGCCCTCTAGCGGGAGGGAACAATGAGCAGTTCTTC
TRBJ2-5	NA	NA	TRBV6-5	CASRGSGGRETQYF	TGTGCCAGCAGAGGATCCGGGGGTCGAGAGACCCAGTACTTC
TRBJ2-1	NA	NA	TRBV25-1	CASSSAGSYNEQFF	TGTGCCAGCAGTTCCGCGGGGTCCTACAATGAGCAGTTCTTC
TRBJ2-2	NA	few	TRBV4-2	CASSLDIYTGELFF	TGTGCCAGCAGCCTTGACATTTACACCGGGGAGCTGTTTTTT
TRBJ1-4	TRBD1	NA	TRBV11-2	CASSLTGGHNEKLFF	TGTGCCAGCAGCTTAACAGGGGGACACAATGAAAAACTGTTTTTT
TRBJ1-5	NA	NA	TRBV5-8	CASSLERVTAFNQPQHF	TGTGCCAGCAGCTTGGAGAGGGTAACGGCTTTTAATCAGCCCCAGCATTTT
TRBJ2-7	NA	NA	TRBV27	CASSPTGGPLYEQYF	TGTGCCAGCAGTCCGACGGGTGGTCCTCTGTACGAGCAGTACTTC
TRBJ2-3	NA	NA	TRBV19	CASTHRGETDTQYF	TGTGCCAGTACTCATCGTGGAGAGACAGATACGCAGTATTTT
TRBJ2-7	TRBD1	NA	TRBV5-1	CASSWDRGLEQYF	TGCGCCAGCAGCTGGGACAGGGGGCTCGAGCAGTACTTC
TRBJ1-4	NA	NA	TRBV28	CASMEGGPDEKLFF	TGTGCCAGCATGGAGGGGGGGCCAGATGAAAAACTGTTTTTT
TRBJ1-2	TRBD1	NA	TRBV6-5	CASSYSHTGGYGYTF	TGTGCCAGCAGTTACTCGCATACAGGGGGGTATGGCTACACCTTC
TRBJ1-1	NA	NA	TRBV28	CASSLEGTLTEAFF	TGTGCCAGCAGTTTAGAGGGGACACTAACTGAAGCTTTCTTT
TRBJ2-7	NA	once	TRBV6-6	CASSTGLMLYEQYF	TGTGCCAGCAGTACCGGACTGATGCTTTACGAGCAGTACTTC
TRBJ2-7	TRBD2	NA	TRBV18	CASSPNSGSGNEQYF	TGTGCCAGCTCACCTAATAGCGGGAGCGGGAACGAGCAGTACTTC
TRBJ2-1	NA	NA	TRBV7-9	CASSLGGGEQFF	TGTGCCAGCAGCCTGGGTGGGGGGGAGCAGTTCTTC
TRBJ2-3	NA	NA	TRBV2	CASSAAETTDTQYF	TGTGCCAGCAGTGCGGCGGAGACCACAGATACGCAGTATTTT
TRBJ2-7	TRBD2	few	TRBV6-5	CASRSRTSGMGEQYF	TGTGCCAGCAGGTCCCGGACTAGCGGGATGGGCGAGCAGTACTTC
TRBJ2-7	NA	NA	TRBV28	CASSLGGYEQYF	TGTGCCAGCAGTTTAGGCGGGTACGAGCAGTACTTC
TRBJ2-4	TRBD1	NA	TRBV28	CASSLRQGVAKNIQYF	TGTGCCAGCAGTTTGCGACAGGGGGTAGCCAAAAACATTCAGTACTTC
TRBJ2-2	TRBD2	NA	TRBV5-1	CASSPDFGAGPAGELFF	TGCGCCAGCAGCCCGGATTTTGGAGCGGGACCGGCCGGGGAGCTGTTTTTT
TRBJ2-7	TRBD2	NA	TRBV9	CASSSSGSSYEQYF	TGTGCCAGCAGCTCAAGCGGGAGCTCCTACGAGCAGTACTTC
TRBJ2-3	TRBD2	once	TRBV9	CASSRISGRVDTQYF	TGTGCCAGCAGCCGTATTAGCGGGAGGGTAGATACGCAGTATTTT
TRBJ2-7	NA	few	TRBV11-2	CASRFSLWSSYEQYF	TGTGCCAGCAGATTCTCGTTGTGGAGTTCCTACGAGCAGTACTTC
TRBJ1-1	NA	NA	TRBV27	CASSFGGREAFF	TGTGCCAGCAGTTTCGGGGGACGGGAAGCTTTCTTT
TRBJ1-1	TRBD1	NA	TRBV28	CASSLGDRDAFF	TGTGCCAGCAGTTTAGGGGACAGGGACGCTTTCTTT
TRBJ2-2	NA	NA	TRBV27	CASSPGAGELFF	TGTGCCAGCAGCCCAGGGGCCGGGGAGCTGTTTTTT
TRBJ2-3	TRBD2	NA	TRBV11-2	CASSSRTLAGVTDTQYF	TGTGCCAGCAGCTCTCGAACCCTAGCGGGAGTAACAGATACGCAGTATTTT
TRBJ2-7	TRBD2	NA	TRBV6-5	CASSYAGGSYEQYF	TGTGCCAGCAGTTACGCGGGAGGGTCCTACGAGCAGTACTTC
TRBJ2-5	TRBD1	once	TRBV19	CASSVDRSKETQYF	TGTGCCAGTAGTGTGGACAGGTCTAAAGAGACCCAGTACTTC
TRBJ2-7	NA	NA	TRBV5-1	CASSQVGEQYF	TGCGCCAGCAGCCAGGTTGGGGAGCAGTACTTC
TRBJ1-4	TRBD1	NA	TRBV7-9	CSSTTPAGTAPSLFF	TGTTCCAGCACCACCCCTGCCGGGACAGCCCCCAGTCTGTTTTTT
TRBJ2-2	NA	NA	TRBV30	CAWNADRVNTGELFF	TGTGCCTGGAATGCTGACAGAGTTAACACCGGGGAGCTGTTTTTT
TRBJ2-7	TRBD1	NA	TRBV6-1	CASSQRQTGDYEQYF	TGTGCCAGCAGTCAGAGGCAGACAGGGGACTACGAGCAGTACTTC
TRBJ2-5	NA	NA	TRBV7-7	CASSLTTRETQYF	TGTGCCAGCAGCTTAACGACTCGGGAGACCCAGTACTTC
TRBJ1-3	NA	NA	TRBV30	CAWSVLSRNSGNTIYF	TGTGCCTGGAGTGTACTATCCAGAAACTCTGGAAACACCATATATTTT
TRBJ2-5	TRBD2	NA	TRBV5-8	CASSLGASGSQETQYF	TGTGCCAGCAGCTTGGGGGCTAGCGGGAGCCAAGAGACCCAGTACTTC
TRBJ2-7	NA	NA	TRBV6-4	CASSYAGTVGSLQQYF	TGTGCCAGCAGTTACGCGGGGACGGTGGGGTCCCTACAGCAGTACTTC
TRBJ1-1	TRBD1	many	TRBV7-3	CASSSGQGVAEAFF	TGTGCCAGCAGCTCTGGACAGGGTGTGGCTGAAGCTTTCTTT
TRBJ2-3	TRBD2	NA	TRBV27	CASSFIFSGEGGTDTQYF	TGTGCCAGCAGTTTCATCTTTAGCGGGGAGGGCGGGACAGATACGCAGTATTTT
TRBJ2-7	NA	NA	TRBV27	CASSLSRDYEQYF	TGTGCCAGCAGTTTATCGAGAGACTACGAGCAGTACTTC
TRBJ2-1	TRBD2	NA	TRBV4-1	CASSPRGDEQFF	TGCGCCAGCAGCCCTCGGGGGGATGAGCAGTTCTTC
TRBJ1-6	NA	NA	TRBV4-2	CASSQEGTWGDSPLHF	TGTGCCAGCAGCCAAGAAGGGACCTGGGGGGATTCACCCCTCCACTTT
TRBJ2-2	TRBD1	NA	TRBV5-1	CASSLEGAQFTGELFF	TGCGCCAGCAGCTTGGAGGGGGCGCAGTTTACCGGGGAGCTGTTTTTT
TRBJ2-7	TRBD2	NA	TRBV6-5	CASSEASGREEQYF	TGTGCCAGCAGTGAGGCTAGCGGGAGGGAGGAGCAGTACTTC
TRBJ2-5	NA	NA	TRBV7-6	CASSSRETQYF	TGTGCCAGCAGCTCGCGGGAGACCCAGTACTTC
TRBJ1-6	NA	NA	TRBV10-3	CAIRKTGANSPLHF	TGTGCCATCAGGAAGACAGGAGCCAATTCACCCCTCCACTTT
TRBJ1-2	NA	once	TRBV7-9	CASSLQGIHGYTF	TGTGCCAGCAGCCTACAGGGAATTCATGGCTACACCTTC
TRBJ1-1	NA	NA	TRBV30	CAWSVIDGAEAFF	TGTGCCTGGAGTGTAATTGACGGGGCTGAAGCTTTCTTT